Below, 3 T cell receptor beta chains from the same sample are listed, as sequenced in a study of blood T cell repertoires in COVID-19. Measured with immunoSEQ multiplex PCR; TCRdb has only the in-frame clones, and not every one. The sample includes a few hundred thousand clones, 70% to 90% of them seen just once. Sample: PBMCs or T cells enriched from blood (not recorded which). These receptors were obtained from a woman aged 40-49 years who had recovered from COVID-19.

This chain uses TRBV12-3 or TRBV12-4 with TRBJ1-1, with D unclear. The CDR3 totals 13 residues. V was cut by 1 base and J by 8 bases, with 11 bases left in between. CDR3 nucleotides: TGTGCCAGCAGTTTAGGAGGTTTGAGGGAAGCTTTCTTT. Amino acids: CASSLGGLREAFF.

The CDR3 protein is CSASDVAGAHETQYF. CDR3 nucleotides: TGCAGTGCTAGTGATGTAGCGGGAGCACACGAGACCCAGTACTTC. The chain carries TRBV20-1 and TRBJ2-5, with 9 bases matching TRBD2. The V gene's germline CDR1 is DFQATT and CDR2 SNEGSKA (reference sequence). There are 15 residues in the CDR3. The junction had 10 bases not matched to a gene; V was cut back by 3 bases and J by 5 bases.

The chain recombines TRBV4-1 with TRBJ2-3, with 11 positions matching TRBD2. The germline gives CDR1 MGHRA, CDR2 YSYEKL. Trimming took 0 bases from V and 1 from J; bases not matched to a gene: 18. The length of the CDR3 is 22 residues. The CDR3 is CASSQDLAVLAGGWRRTDTQYF. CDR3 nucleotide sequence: TGCGCCAGCAGCCAAGATCTTGCGGTTCTAGCGGGAGGTTGGAGGCGCACAGATACGCAGTATTTT.